This T cell receptor beta chain is from a study of T-cell reconstitution after alpha-beta-depleted transplantation in children. Unique molecular identifiers were incorporated during preparation of the TCRbeta library. TCRdb reprocessed the PCR reads via MiXCR and lists one record per CDR3 protein. This sample yields roughly 610,000 distinct CDR3 sequences, of which about 10% are seen a single time; around 4% belongs to the top ten. The CDR3 is 13 residues long. Germline loops: CDR1 DFQATT, CDR2 SNEGSKA (reference sequence). The source was PBMCs from the stem cell graft donor, collected from the stem cell graft. The sequence was collected from a human donor who donated a stem cell graft to a child with acute myeloid leukemia. The rearrangement joins TRBV20-1 to TRBJ2-7; 13 positions match TRBD2. As DNA, the CDR3 is TGCAGGGTACTAGCGGGAGGGCCCCACGAGCAGTACTTC. Translating it yields CRVLAGGPHEQYF.